Sequencing of this T cell receptor (beta chain) was carried out in a study of blood T cell repertoires in COVID-19 (TCRdb year 2020). At the level of the whole study: Samples from collaborators originated in the United States, Italy and Spain and spanned both the acute and convalescent phases of COVID-19. The material from the prospective study consisted of cDNA or gDNA derived from T cells, B-cell-depleted T cells, or PBMCs. Deeply sampled blood TCRbeta repertoires from subjects exposed to, actively infected with, or recovered from COVID-19 were included in the dataset. HLA class I and class II types, where available, came from metadata supplied by the sample provider rather than from assay-based typing. The samples were drawn from two sources: the first 160 participants of the ongoing ImmuneRACE study, and 1,000 to 1,500 subjects contributed by 6 global collaborators. The repertoires were released in a freely available public database meant as a resource for research on the immune response to SARS-CoV-2. Nearly every sample came with metadata listing a de-identified subject ID, COVID-19 status, age in years and sex. The study at large found these results: The quantity of clinical and demographic metadata differed by source and by participant and was supplied without curation.

The immunoSEQ Assay, a bias-controlled multiplex PCR, was used to amplify TCRbeta CDR3 regions from genomic DNA. The paper's data handling went like this. Nucleated cell counts per sample were estimated from amplification of reference gene primers within the assay. To quantify the absolute abundance of each unique TCRbeta CDR3 rearrangement, sequence reads were collapsed and filtered. For each sample, productive Simpson clonality was calculated as the square root of Simpson's diversity index over productive rearrangements. TCRdb limited this immuneACCESS table to in-frame rearrangements with V and J called. A share of clones is missing; checked studies link under half to unresolved V genes, and the rest is unexplained. V and J calls and clone size are given by that table; D and trimming were obtained from the DNA. The sample table shows some 490,000 clones, and 80% to 90% are seen once. Approximately 2.9% of the sample lies in the top ten.

The collaborating institutions used their own protocols to collect whole blood in K2EDTA tubes. For TCRbeta analysis, collaborators shipped samples in one of three forms: frozen whole blood, isolated PBMCs, or DNA extracted from either of those sample types. Note on this clone: Its antigen is currently not known. Qualities for individual bases were not recorded, and no much larger clone is one base off.

Spanning cysteine to phenylalanine, the CDR3 consists of 16 amino acids. Only the CDR3 DNA stays, 48 bases, in frame from base 1. From a lookup of the germline V gene (reference sequence), CDR1 and CDR2 are SGHKS and YYEKEE. The V end loses 5 bases and the J end loses 4 bases, and a stretch of 19 bases separates them. The sequencing sample was made of peripheral blood. The V gene is TRBV5-5 and the J gene is TRBJ2-1; the D gene is perhaps TRBD2, on 6 matching bases. The clonotype was recovered from a human donor in a cohort sampled during active COVID-19. The sequenced DNA: TGTGCCAGCAGTTCCTTGACTAGTGGGGGATACAATGAGCAGTTCTTC. The translation is CASSSLTSGGYNEQFF.